This T cell receptor beta chain was recovered during a study of low-dose radiotherapy and immunotherapy resistance in tumors. Study summary: Treatment included intravenous cyclophosphamide dosed at 200 mg/m2 every two weeks, one day before radiation and immunotherapy.

TRAV and TRBV primers primed cDNA for both TCRalpha and TCRbeta. The authors amplified TCRs for around 20 PCR cycles with a constant-region primer and a V-primer adapter. It was by in vitro transcription that isolated mRNA was amplified. One entry per CDR3 protein, called by TCRdb with MiXCR from the reads. The sample has about 84,000 distinct CDR3 sequences, roughly 17% seen once. Time point reported: after trial treatment. Treatment denoted: LDRT plus nivolumab, ipilimumab, low-dose cyclophosphamide and aspirin (RACIN trial). Every donor's regimen consisted of nivolumab, ipilimumab, aspirin, low-dose cyclophosphamide and low-dose radiotherapy. Advanced solid tumors lacking tumor-infiltrating lymphocytes characterized eligible patients. This clonotype was seen ten or more times. The receptor comes from a male donor with prostate cancer. This material consisted of PBMCs, taken after low-dose radiotherapy plus immunotherapy.

The CDR3 loop is CASSHQDTSYEQYF. DNA for the CDR3: TGCGCCAGCAGCCACCAGGACACCTCCTACGAGCAGTACTTC. The V and J genes are TRBV4-3 and TRBJ2-7; weak D call: TRBD1 (5 bases). Germline assignment: CDR1 LGHNA and CDR2 YSLEER. The CDR3 extends over 14 amino acids. The V gene lost 3 bases and the J gene lost 0 bases, with 9 bases spanning the gap.